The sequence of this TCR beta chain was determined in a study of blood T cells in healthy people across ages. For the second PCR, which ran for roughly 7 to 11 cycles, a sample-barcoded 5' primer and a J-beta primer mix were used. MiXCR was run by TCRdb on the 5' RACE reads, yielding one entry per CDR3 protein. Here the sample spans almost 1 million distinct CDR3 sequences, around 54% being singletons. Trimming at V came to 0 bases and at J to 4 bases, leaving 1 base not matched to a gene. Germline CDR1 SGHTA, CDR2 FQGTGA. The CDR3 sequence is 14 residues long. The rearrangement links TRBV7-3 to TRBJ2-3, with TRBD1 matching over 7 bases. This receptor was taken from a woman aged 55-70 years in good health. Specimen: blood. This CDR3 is CASSLTRGPDTQYF. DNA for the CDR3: TGTGCCAGCAGCTTAACAAGGGGGCCAGATACGCAGTATTTT.